This T cell receptor beta chain was profiled in a study of cytomegalovirus exposure and HLA in healthy donors. A multiplex PCR was run with 60 Vbeta primers and 13 Jbeta primers. Clones were sequenced by immunoSEQ multiplex PCR, and TCRdb holds only the in-frame ones, with some missing. This table holds around 120,000 clones, around 80% found once. This CDR3 has 13 residues. V was shortened by 0 bases and J by 11 bases, with 13 bases between the two germline ends. Germline V gene sequence: CDR1 MNHEY, CDR2 SVGAGI. In nominal health when sampled, donors likely had unrecorded immune exposures nonetheless.

This TCR derives from a man aged 18 to 30 in good health and CMV-seronegative. Input material: PBMCs. This rearrangement joins TRBV6-5 to TRBJ1-1; D remains unclear. The CDR3 nucleotides are TGTGCCAGCAGTTACTCGAAGGCCGGGGTCGCTTTCTTT. Protein product: CASSYSKAGVAFF.